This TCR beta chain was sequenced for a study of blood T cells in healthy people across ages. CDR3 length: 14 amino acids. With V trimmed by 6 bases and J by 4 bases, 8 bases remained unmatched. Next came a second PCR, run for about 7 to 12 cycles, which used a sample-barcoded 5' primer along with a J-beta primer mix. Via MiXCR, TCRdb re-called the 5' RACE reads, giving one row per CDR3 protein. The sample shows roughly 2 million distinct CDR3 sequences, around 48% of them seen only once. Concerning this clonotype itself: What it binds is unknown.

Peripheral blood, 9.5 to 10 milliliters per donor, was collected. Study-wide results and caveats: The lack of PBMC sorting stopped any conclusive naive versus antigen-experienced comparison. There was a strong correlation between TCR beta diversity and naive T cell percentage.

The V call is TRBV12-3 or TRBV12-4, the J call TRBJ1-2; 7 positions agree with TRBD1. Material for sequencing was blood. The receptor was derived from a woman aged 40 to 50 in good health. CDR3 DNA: TGTGCCAGCAGAAGGACAGGAGCTAGCTATGGCTACACCTTC. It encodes CASRRTGASYGYTF.